The entry that follows covers one TCR beta chain sequence. The CDR3 is 14 residues long. V dropped 6 bases and J dropped 1 base, with 12 bases sitting between them. Germline loops: CDR1 MNHNY, CDR2 SVGAGI (reference sequence). These data belong to a study of blood T cell repertoires in COVID-19. Study-wide background: T cells, B-cell-depleted T cells, or PBMCs provided the cDNA or gDNA that served as material.

Measured with immunoSEQ multiplex PCR; TCRdb has only the in-frame clones, and not every one. The table records about 170,000 clones, approximately 85% of them present only once. The sample comprised peripheral blood. The TCR sequence derives from a man in his sixties who had recovered from COVID-19. V usage is TRBV6-6 and J usage is TRBJ1-2, with D unclear. CDR3 in amino acids: CASSRSGDNYGYTF. Here the CDR3 DNA reads TGTGCCAGCAGCCGGTCCGGGGATAACTATGGCTACACCTTC.